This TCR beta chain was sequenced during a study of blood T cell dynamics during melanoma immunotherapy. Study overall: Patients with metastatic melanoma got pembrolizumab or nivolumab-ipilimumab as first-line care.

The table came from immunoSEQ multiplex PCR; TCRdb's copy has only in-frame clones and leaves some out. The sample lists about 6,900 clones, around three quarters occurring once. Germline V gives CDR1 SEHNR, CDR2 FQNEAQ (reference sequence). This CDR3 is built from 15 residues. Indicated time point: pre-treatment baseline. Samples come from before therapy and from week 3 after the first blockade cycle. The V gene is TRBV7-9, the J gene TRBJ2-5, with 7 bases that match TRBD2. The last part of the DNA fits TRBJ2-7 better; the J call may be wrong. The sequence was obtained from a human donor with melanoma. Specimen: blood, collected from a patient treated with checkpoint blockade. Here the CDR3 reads CASSRWTRNSYEQYF. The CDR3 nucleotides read TGTGCCAGCAGCCGATGGACTAGGAACTCCTACGAGCAGTACTTC.